The TCR beta chain under discussion was sequenced for a study of beta chain features in type 1 diabetes listed by TCRdb under 2018. Broadly, across the study: No differences in mean age, gender distribution, total cell number or subset yield were found between patients and healthy donors. In the study, TCRB repertoires of sorted circulating CD4+ T cell subsets from recently diagnosed type 1 diabetes patients were compared with those of matched healthy donors. Across all samples, some 100,000,000 sorted cells were examined, and cell number per subset correlated strongly with RNA yield. Regulatory and stem cell-like memory subsets were obtained from only 8 patients and about eight healthy donors, while naive and central memory subsets were obtained from all 28 donors.

Each donor gave one peripheral blood draw, averaging about 120 mL, which was collected into heparinised tubes. Naive, central memory, regulatory and stem cell-like memory CD4+ T cells were sorted on a BD FACSAria II using a panel including CD45RO, CCR7, CD25, CD127, CD95 and CD27. Purity was above 95% for every sorted population. PBMCs were isolated right away by Lymphoprep density gradient centrifugation and were stained directly, without culture. Samples were stained and sorted in pairs, with one healthy donor and one patient per experiment, so that batch effects were minimized. Trimming leaves V shorter by 1 base and J shorter by 3 bases, with the junction holding 5 bases beyond the gene matches. CDR1 is given as KGHSH and CDR2 as LQKENI, both from the germline V gene. From the cysteine up to the phenylalanine, the CDR3 has a length of 15 residues. The sequence is cut down to CDR3 DNA, 45 bases in frame from base 1.

Study-level results and caveats: Type 1 diabetes patients showed a moderate but significant shortening of TCRB CDR3 length in all four CD4+ subsets. Fewer insertions and more nucleotide deletions at VDJ recombination sites were observed in patients with type 1 diabetes, implying thymic rearrangement abnormalities. Shorter templates might have been favored by PCR, but patient and control samples were amplified and corrected together, so both groups would have been affected equally by any skew. Because cDNA was sequenced instead of genomic DNA, highly expressing activated cells could be over-represented, though the groups showed no difference in activation or CD3 levels. Because small numbers of individuals were included in the HLA sub-analyses, any influence of HLA type on TCRB rearrangement was left unresolved. The naive, central memory and regulatory TCRB repertoires appeared to resemble one another more closely among patients than among healthy donors.

All of the isolated RNA was reverse transcribed with the High Capacity cDNA Reverse Transcription Kit, so expressed TCRB transcripts were sequenced. Deep immunoSEQ sequencing was applied to naive, central memory and regulatory T cell samples, giving an average of about 3.8 million total reads per sample. After sorted cells were lysed in RLT buffer, RNA was extracted with DNase-treated RNeasy Micro or Mini kits, with the choice depending on cell number. To prevent cross-contamination, each cell subset was processed individually, whereas patient and healthy donor samples were processed jointly. The immunoSEQ multiplex PCR was used to amplify TCRB sequences from cDNA, generating 87-bp fragments that spanned the CDR3 region. Sequencing of the amplicons was performed on the Illumina HiSeq platform. The original methods were these. Synthetic template baselines were used to correct PCR bias computationally, reads within Hamming distance 2 were collapsed together, and singletons that could not be merged were discarded. Reads were aligned to IMGT to assign V, D and J genes, CDR3 length, and insertions or deletions at six rearrangement sites. Clonotype counts were normalized to sorted cell number within each subset before computing true diversity and Gini coefficients with the tcR R package. The overlap coefficient, calculated on TCRB nucleotide sequences, was used to quantify repertoire sharing. Out-of-frame TCRB sequences from naive cells were analyzed as a proxy for the pre-selection repertoire. TCRdb retrieved this table from immuneACCESS and kept in-frame rearrangements only. Not all clones are present; in checked studies, unresolved V genes account for under half, and no reason is known for the remainder. That table supplies the V and J calls and clone size; D and trimming were determined from the DNA. For this sample there are hundreds of thousands of clones; about 17% appear just once. The ten biggest clones cover 0.02% to 0.03% of the sample.

As for this clone: Its binding antigen is unknown. One base away there is no much larger clone; base qualities are not given.

The chain links TRBV18 with TRBJ2-5, and TRBD1 aligns with 7 junction nucleotides. The sequence derives from a woman aged 18-29 years in good health. Material for sequencing was naive CD4+ T cells from blood. The cell subset or site tag for this specimen amounts to: true naive CD4+ T cells. Read as DNA, the sequence is TGTGCCAGCTCACCACGTGGGACAGCAGAAGAGACCCAGTACTTC. This yields the protein CASSPRGTAEETQYF.